This TCR beta chain was sequenced in a study of shared clonotypes between healthy human individuals. Details on this clone: The antigen is unknown.

Data came from immunoSEQ multiplex PCR; TCRdb stores just in-frame clones and leaves some out. This table has some 1,900,000 clones, approximately 94% appearing once. Study observations and caveats: A generally larger estimated richness was seen in naive subsets than in memory subsets.

CDR3 length: 14 residues. Trimming took off 2 bases at V and 1 base at J, with 8 bases between the two ends. Germline CDR1 is ENHRY and CDR2 is SYGVKD. CD45RO-negative, CCR7-selected cells formed the naive CD8 fraction, which excluded terminally differentiated effector memory CD45RA+ cells. This receptor was taken from a man aged 18 to 30 in good health. Sequencing was performed on naive CD8+ T cells sorted from blood. This rearrangement joins TRBV10-3 to TRBJ1-1; a weak D match, TRBD1 (5 bases). CDR3 bases: TGTGCCATCAGTGAGATTGGACAGAACACTGAAGCTTTCTTT. It codes for CAISEIGQNTEAFF.